This TCR beta chain was captured in a study of T cell repertoires in cytomegalovirus infection. At the level of the study: A matching HLA type, together with CMV infection, was signaled by public TCR beta signatures.

TCRdb reprocessed the reads via MiXCR and lists one record per CDR3 protein. The sample has about 340,000 distinct CDR3 sequences; 25% to 30% are singletons. This CDR3 is 13 amino acids long. Germline CDR1 is SNHLY and CDR2 is FYNNEI. With 2 bases removed from V and 4 bases from J, the gap between germline ends came to 8 bases. This clonotype was found many times. Its antigen is undetermined. This receptor was obtained from a human donor in good health (CMV status not recorded). Some clones in this sample may be carry-over from other donors' samples. The specimen was cultured PBMCs, collected from culture after CMV antigen stimulation. V gene TRBV2 combines with J gene TRBJ2-5; a possible D gene is TRBD2 (6 bases). DNA for the CDR3: TGTGCCAGCAGTGAAAGGAGGGGAGAGACCCAGTACTTC. Its translation: CASSERRGETQYF. Full variable domain (remainder filled in from reference TRBV2 and TRBJ2-5): EPEVTQTPSHQVTQMGQEVILRCVPISNHLYFYWYRQILGQKVEFLVSFYNNEISEKSEIFDDQFSVERPDGSNFTLKIRSTKLEDSAMYFCASSERRGETQYFGPGTRLLVL.